There are a few counts of the clone carrying this TCR beta chain. Its antigen is not identified. Via MiXCR, TCRdb re-called the 5' RACE reads, giving one row per CDR3 protein. The table records 240,000 or so distinct CDR3 sequences, 7.5% to 9% of them present only once. The data are from a study of CD8 T cells in ankylosing spondylitis. Study observations and caveats: In synovial fluid and blood from reactive arthritis, some motif variants were previously reported. Matched ankylosing spondylitis synovial fluid reportedly contained a significantly enriched population of disease-linked clones. Ankylosing spondylitis blood appeared to be characterized by a TCR beta motif of roughly eight highly homologous variants.

Material for sequencing was blood, either unsorted or a sorted T cell fraction (not recorded which). This TCR derives from a male donor with ankylosing spondylitis or in good health (not recorded which).

CDR3 nucleotides: TGTGCCTGGAGATCGGGGAACACCGGGGAGCTGTTTTTT. Translated: CAWRSGNTGELFF. V and J are TRBV30 and TRBJ2-2; D is unresolved. V lost 3 bases and J 1 base, leaving 6 bases between the germline ends. This CDR3 contains 13 residues. Germline lookup yields CDR1 GTSNPN and CDR2 SVGIG (reference sequence).